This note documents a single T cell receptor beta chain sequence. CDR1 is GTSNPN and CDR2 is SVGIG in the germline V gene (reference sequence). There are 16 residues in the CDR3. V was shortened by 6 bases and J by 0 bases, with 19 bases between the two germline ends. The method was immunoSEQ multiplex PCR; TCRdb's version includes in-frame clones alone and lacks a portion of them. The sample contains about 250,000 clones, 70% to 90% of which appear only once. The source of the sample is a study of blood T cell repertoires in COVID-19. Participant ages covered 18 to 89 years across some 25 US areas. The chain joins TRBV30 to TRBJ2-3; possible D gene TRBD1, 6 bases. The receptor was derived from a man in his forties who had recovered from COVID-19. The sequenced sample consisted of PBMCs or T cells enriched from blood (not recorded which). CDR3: CACHLPAGASTDTQYF. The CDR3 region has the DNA TGTGCCTGCCACCTCCCTGCAGGGGCCAGCACAGATACGCAGTATTTT.